This TCR beta chain was recorded in a study of metastatic and nonmetastatic thyroid tumors (dated by TCRdb to 2018 to 2021). Describing the broader study: The researchers compared repertoires between peripheral blood samples and tumor or nodule tissue samples from patients with malignant or benign thyroid disease. Results and caveats for the whole study, not just this receptor: TCR beta diversity was reported as significantly higher in malignant tumors than in benign nodules, in both blood and tumor samples.

None of the patients had been given any treatment before thyroid surgery. Using T-cell receptor beta sequencing, the study looked back at clinical samples from patients collected from about 2011 to 2018. About this clone itself: Its antigen remains undetermined. No base quality information exists; no much larger clone differs at one position.

Library prep was done by PCR. TCRdb lists the instrument as Illumina HiSeq 4000. The TCR beta-chain CDR3 region of each patient was profiled by high-throughput sequencing. On the authors' methods: CDR3 differences across clinicopathological groups were used to build a classifier for discriminating distant-metastatic papillary thyroid cancer patients. To measure repertoire diversity the researchers used the Shannon index, while the Morisita-Horn index served to gauge how similar the tumor and blood repertoires were. The public reads were reanalyzed by TCRdb: fastp trimming at Q25, MiXCR alignment, in-frame beta chains only. TCRdb's processing, not the authors', yielded these V and J calls. Counted in this sample were approximately 44,000 clones; roughly 26% of them appeared once. The top ten clonotypes cover approximately 14% of the sample. The V end loses 2 bases and the J end loses 1 base, and a stretch of 11 bases separates them. Reading from cysteine to phenylalanine, the CDR3 counts 15 amino acids. Only the CDR3 part of the read is kept: 45 bases, read in frame from the first base. CDR1 and CDR2 were assigned from the germline V gene as MDHEN and SYDVKM.

The rearranged segments are TRBV28 and TRBJ1-2; the D gene cannot be resolved reliably. The sequencing input was tumor tissue. This receptor was identified in a female donor with papillary thyroid cancer or a benign thyroid nodule (not recorded which). Some clones in this sample may be carry-over from other donors' samples. The DNA sequence follows: TGTGCCAGCAGTTTAACCCCTCCAATTAACTATGGCTACACCTTC. It codes for CASSLTPPINYGYTF.